One sample yielded the 18 T cell receptor beta chains listed below, sequenced in a study of CD8+ T cells in alopecia areata. TCR sequencing used cDNA made by reverse transcription of extracted RNA. Using immunoSEQ multiplex PCR, the repertoire was profiled, and TCRdb retains in-frame clones only, with some absent. The table lists about 20,000 clones, roughly 60% of them singletons. In a group of about 5 patients, CD4+ cells were sorted into CD25+CD127- cells. Input material: CD4+ Tregs sorted from blood. The receptors derive from a human donor with alopecia areata.

The rearrangement uses TRBV20-1 and TRBJ2-7; D may be TRBD1 or TRBD2 (5 bases each). This CDR3 has 11 amino acids. CDR1 is DFQATT, CDR2 SNEGSKA, per germline (reference sequence). Trimming cost V 6 bases and J 9 bases, with 15 bases left between them. CDR3 bases: TGCAGTGCACAGCCGGGGCTAGGGCAGTACTTC. This gives the protein CSAQPGLGQYF.

The chain links TRBV5-1 to TRBJ2-5; D is unclear. Germline values: CDR1 SGHRS, CDR2 YFSETQ. The CDR3 sequence is 14 residues long. The ends were cut back, 0 bases at V and 5 bases at J, with 11 bases in the middle. This CDR3 reads CASSLDAAGETQYF. CDR3 in DNA: TGCGCCAGCAGCTTGGACGCCGCCGGGGAGACCCAGTACTTC.

The V gene is TRBV7-2, the J gene TRBJ1-3, with a weak D call TRBD1 (5 bases). The CDR3 sequence is 14 residues long. CDR1 is SGHTA and CDR2 is FQGNSA in the germline V gene. The ends were cut back, 5 bases at V and 2 bases at J, with 10 bases in the middle. CDR3 loop: CASSPGTTGNTIYF. The CDR3 DNA follows: TGTGCCAGCAGCCCCGGGACGACTGGAAACACCATATATTTT.

The chain uses TRBV2 and TRBJ2-3; tentatively, D is TRBD2 (6 bases). The ends were cut back, 6 bases at V and 3 bases at J, with 13 bases in the middle. Germline V gene sequence: CDR1 SNHLY, CDR2 FYNNEI. CDR3 length: 14 residues. For the CDR3, the DNA is TGTGCCAGCAGAGCGGGTAGGGGAACAGATACGCAGTATTTT. It translates to CASRAGRGTDTQYF. Full variable domain (outside the CDR3, taken from reference TRBV2 and TRBJ2-3): EPEVTQTPSHQVTQMGQEVILRCVPISNHLYFYWYRQILGQKVEFLVSFYNNEISEKSEIFDDQFSVERPDGSNFTLKIRSTKLEDSAMYFCASRAGRGTDTQYFGPGTRLTVL.

The chain combines TRBV5-6 with TRBJ2-5; 9 nucleotides align to TRBD1. In germline, CDR1 is SGHDT, CDR2 YYEEEE. The CDR3 is 15 amino acids. V dropped 4 bases and J dropped 6; count of bases not matched to a gene: 10. This chain's CDR3 is CASSGLGQGEKTQYF. In nucleotides, the CDR3 is TGTGCCAGCAGCGGATTGGGACAGGGTGAAAAGACCCAGTACTTC.

The J gene is TRBJ1-2, the V gene TRBV6-5; 8 nucleotides match TRBD1. J lost 4 bases, V lost 4 bases, and 5 bases had no gene match. This CDR3 has 14 residues. Germline V CDR1 and CDR2: MNHEY, SVGAGI. The CDR3 protein is CASSSTGEGYGYTF. Here the CDR3 DNA reads TGTGCCAGCAGTTCGACAGGGGAAGGCTATGGCTACACCTTC.

V and J are TRBV2 and TRBJ1-1; 9 nucleotides agree with TRBD1. The CDR3 loop spans 17 amino acids. Germline V gene lookup returns CDR1 SNHLY and CDR2 FYNNEI. V lost 6 bases to trimming and J lost 6 bases; unmatched junction nucleotides: 17. The CDR3 DNA is TGTGCCAGCAGCTTTTCGGGACAGGGAAAATGGGACGCTGAAGCTTTCTTT. Translation gives CASSFSGQGKWDAEAFF.

The chain joins TRBV10-2 to TRBJ1-5, with D tentatively TRBD1 (5 bases). Between the trimmed V and J ends, which lost 0 bases and 5 bases, there was a span of 11 bases. The germline V gene has CDR1 WSHSY and CDR2 SAAADI. This CDR3 is 15 amino acids long. In DNA form, the CDR3 reads TGCGCCAGCAGTGAGTCTAAGGGGTGGGATCAGCCCCAGCATTTT. Translating gives CASSESKGWDQPQHF.

This sequence joins TRBV30 and TRBJ2-7; no reliable D call. Germline V gives CDR1 GTSNPN, CDR2 SVGIG (reference sequence). Trimming cost V 2 bases and J 3 bases, with 14 bases left between them. The CDR3 extends over 14 amino acids. The CDR3: CAWSYRRLHYEQYF. The CDR3 region has the DNA TGTGCCTGGAGTTATAGGCGGCTTCACTACGAGCAGTACTTC. The full variable domain, its missing parts supplied by reference TRBV30 and TRBJ2-7, is SQTIHQWPATLVQPVGSPLSLECTVEGTSNPNLYWYRQAAGRGLQLLFYSVGIGQISSEVPQNLSASRPQDRQFILSSKKLLLSDSGFYLCAWSYRRLHYEQYFGPGTRLTVT.

This chain connects TRBV15 to TRBJ2-3; 8 bases align to TRBD1. The junction had 6 bases not matched to a gene; V was cut back by 1 base and J by 0 bases. Per germline, CDR1 LNHNV and CDR2 YYDKDF (reference sequence). CDR3 size: 17 residues. CDR3: CATSRGRQGLSTDTQYF. CDR3 DNA: TGTGCCACCAGCAGAGGAAGACAGGGGCTTAGCACAGATACGCAGTATTTT.

This clone was detected a few times. The gene calls are TRBV29-1 and TRBJ2-7; possibly TRBD1 for D (6 bases). CDR3 length: 14 residues. Trimming took off 2 bases at V and 5 bases at J, with 16 bases between the two ends. Germline loops: CDR1 SQVTM, CDR2 ANQGSEA. The CDR3 here is CSVELGRGSNEQYF. CDR3 nucleotide sequence: TGCAGCGTTGAATTGGGCAGGGGCAGTAACGAGCAGTACTTC.

The chain links TRBV5-1 to TRBJ2-3; D is perhaps TRBD2 (5 bases). Germline values: CDR1 SGHRS, CDR2 YFSETQ. The CDR3 sequence is 14 residues long. V lost 0 bases to trimming and J lost 4 bases, with 9 bases between them. The CDR3 DNA is TGCGCCAGCAGCTTGGCCTCGGGGTCAGATACGCAGTATTTT. This gives the protein CASSLASGSDTQYF.

The chain links TRBV11-3 to TRBJ2-7; D is unresolved. CDR3 length equals 13 residues. V lost 3 bases to trimming and J lost 0 bases, with 6 bases between them. In germline, CDR1 is SGHNT, CDR2 YENEEA. The CDR3 is CASSFWHSYEQYF. The CDR3 bases are TGTGCCAGCAGCTTTTGGCACTCCTACGAGCAGTACTTC.

The gene calls are TRBV4-1 and TRBJ1-2; TRBD1 agrees at 9 bases. With V trimmed by 2 bases and J by 5 bases, 9 bases remained unmatched. The CDR3 is made up of 16 amino acids. The germline V gene has CDR1 MGHRA and CDR2 YSYEKL. The CDR3: CASSQWDRELLYGYTF. In nucleotides, the CDR3 is TGCGCCAGCAGCCAATGGGACAGGGAACTTCTTTATGGCTACACCTTC.

V usage is TRBV5-1 and J usage is TRBJ2-5; D may be TRBD1 (7 bases). Germline CDR1 SGHRS, CDR2 YFSETQ. Trimming removed 0 bases from V and 3 bases from J, with 12 bases in between. The length of the CDR3 is 15 residues. The CDR3 region is CASSLGQGGEETQYF. For the CDR3, the DNA is TGCGCCAGCAGCTTGGGACAGGGCGGGGAAGAGACCCAGTACTTC.

J is TRBJ2-3 and V is TRBV2; D might be TRBD1 or TRBD2, each matching 5 bases. The CDR3 is 14 amino acids. Per germline, CDR1 SNHLY and CDR2 FYNNEI. With 3 bases removed from V and 6 bases from J, the gap between germline ends came to 13 bases. Written as DNA, the CDR3 is TGTGCCAGCAGTGAGAGGGCAGGGCGGGATACGCAGTATTTT. This translates into CASSERAGRDTQYF.

The V and J genes are TRBV2 and TRBJ2-2; 11 bases agree with TRBD2. CDR3 size: 15 residues. V shed 6 bases and J 6 bases; nucleotides not matched to a gene: 6. Germline CDR1 and CDR2: SNHLY and FYNNEI. This CDR3 reads CASSGRTSGSGELFF. In DNA, the CDR3 is TGTGCCAGCAGCGGAAGGACTAGCGGGTCCGGGGAGCTGTTTTTT.

This chain's CDR3 is CASSQFFRRDTEAFF. CDR3 in DNA: TGTGCCAGCAGCCAATTCTTCCGACGGGACACTGAAGCTTTCTTT. The V call is TRBV16, the J call TRBJ1-1; D remains ambiguous. Germline lookup yields CDR1 KGHSY and CDR2 FQNENV. This CDR3 has 15 amino acids. The V and J ends lost 1 base and 3 bases respectively, with 12 bases between them.